These 27 T cell receptor beta chains were all obtained from the same sample, sequenced in a study of cytomegalovirus exposure and HLA in healthy donors. Data came from immunoSEQ multiplex PCR; TCRdb stores just in-frame clones and leaves some out. Among more than 140,000 clones listed, 85% to 90% were seen once. The sample taken for sequencing was PBMCs. The receptors come from a woman aged 18-29 years in good health and CMV-seropositive.

This chain uses TRBV11-1 with TRBJ1-2, with D hard to call. Germline values: CDR1 SGHAT, CDR2 FQDESV (reference sequence). V was trimmed by 5 bases and J by 6 bases, leaving 10 bases between them. The CDR3 is 12 amino acids. CDR3: CASSQSPNGYTF. CDR3 DNA: TGTGCCAGCAGCCAATCCCCAAATGGCTACACCTTC.

The genes are TRBV7-2 and TRBJ2-7; 11 bases are a match to TRBD2. V gave up 0 bases and J gave up 4 bases; unmatched junction bases: 2. The V gene's germline CDR1 is SGHTA and CDR2 FQGNSA. The CDR3 spans 15 residues. The DNA of the CDR3 is TGTGCCAGCAGCTTAGCGGTAGCGGGAGGGTACGAGCAGTACTTC. It encodes CASSLAVAGGYEQYF. The entire variable domain, with the rest obtained from reference TRBV7-2 and TRBJ2-7, is as follows: GAGVSQSPSNKVTEKGKDVELRCDPISGHTALYWYRQSLGQGLEFLIYFQGNSAPDKSGLPSDRFSAERTGGSVSTLTIQRTQQEDSAVYLCASSLAVAGGYEQYFGPGTRLTVT.

The chain has TRBV5-1 and TRBJ2-5; D may be TRBD2 (5 bases). Germline lookup yields CDR1 SGHRS and CDR2 YFSETQ. V gave up 3 bases and J gave up 5 bases, with 14 bases separating them. This CDR3 spans 14 amino acids. CDR3 DNA sequence: TGCGCCAGCAGCTCGAGGACTGGTTTTGAGACCCAGTACTTC. Encoded protein: CASSSRTGFETQYF.

The rearrangement links TRBV2 to TRBJ2-1, with D possibly matching TRBD2 (6 bases). The germline V gene encodes CDR1 SNHLY and CDR2 FYNNEI. With 6 bases removed from V and 0 bases from J, the gap between germline ends came to 15 bases. This CDR3 has 16 residues. DNA of the CDR3: TGTGCCAGCAGACTCTTAGCGGAGAGCTCCTACAATGAGCAGTTCTTC. It specifies CASRLLAESSYNEQFF.

This clone occurred a few times. This chain uses TRBV27 with TRBJ1-4; TRBD1 is a possible D gene (6 bases). This CDR3 is 15 amino acids long. Per germline, CDR1 MNHEY and CDR2 SMNVEV (reference sequence). V lost 5 bases and J lost 7, with 17 bases in between. The CDR3 spells CASSTKTGGSEKLFF. CDR3 DNA sequence: TGTGCCAGCAGTACCAAGACAGGCGGGAGTGAAAAACTGTTTTTT.

The rearrangement links TRBV2 to TRBJ1-5; D not resolved. Germline V CDR1 and CDR2: SNHLY, FYNNEI. The CDR3 contains 16 residues. V was cut by 2 bases and J by 1 base, with 12 bases left in between. CDR3 sequence: CASSEQVPLSNQPQHF. The CDR3 nucleotides are TGTGCCAGCAGTGAACAGGTTCCCTTGAGCAATCAGCCCCAGCATTTT.

CDR3 nucleotide sequence: TGTGCCAGCAGCTTGGTTGTGCCGAGCTACGAGCAGTACTTC. Amino acids: CASSLVVPSYEQYF. This rearrangement joins TRBV5-5 to TRBJ2-7; no clear D. The CDR3 has 14 residues. Germline V gives CDR1 SGHKS, CDR2 YYEKEE (reference sequence). Trimming pared 0 bases from V and 3 bases from J, leaving 10 bases between.

The V and J genes are TRBV9 and TRBJ2-1, with D perhaps TRBD2 (6 bases). V lost 6 bases to trimming and J lost 8 bases, with 15 bases between them. The CDR3 totals 13 residues. In germline, CDR1 is SGDLS, CDR2 YYNGEE. This chain's CDR3 is CASTSGVNDEQFF. The CDR3 nucleotides read TGTGCCAGCACCTCGGGGGTCAACGATGAGCAGTTCTTC.

The genes are TRBV6-1 and TRBJ1-5; D gene unclear. CDR1 and CDR2 (germline): MNHNS, SASEGT. The CDR3 consists of 15 residues. V was pared by 6 bases and J by 2 bases, with 14 bases between. Here the CDR3 reads CASRSNGVGNQPQHF. The CDR3 coding sequence is TGTGCCAGCAGATCGAACGGGGTCGGCAATCAGCCCCAGCATTTT.

This chain connects TRBV7-2 to TRBJ2-1; 8 nucleotides line up with TRBD1. The CDR3 has 14 residues. Germline V gives CDR1 SGHTA, CDR2 FQGNSA. V shed 3 bases, J shed 6 bases, and the junction held 4 bases outside the gene matches. The CDR3 spells CASSLDRVGNEQFF. CDR3 nucleotide sequence: TGTGCCAGCAGCTTGGACAGGGTAGGCAATGAGCAGTTCTTC.

This clone has only one observation. The V call is TRBV28, the J call TRBJ2-7, with D unresolved. Germline CDR1 is MDHEN and CDR2 is SYDVKM. V gave up 1 base and J gave up 4 bases, with 5 bases separating them. The length of the CDR3 is 12 residues. CDR3 protein: CASSLLAYEQYF. The DNA for the CDR3 is TGTGCCAGCAGTTTATTGGCTTACGAGCAGTACTTC.

This chain connects TRBV30 to TRBJ1-5, with 7 positions matching TRBD1. This CDR3 comprises 17 residues. The junction had 10 bases not matched to a gene; V was cut back by 2 bases and J by 0 bases. The germline CDR1 and CDR2 sequences are GTSNPN and SVGIG (reference sequence). The CDR3 sequence: CAWSPGDSLFSNQPQHF. The CDR3 nucleotides read TGTGCCTGGAGTCCCGGGGACAGTCTTTTTAGCAATCAGCCCCAGCATTTT.

The rearrangement links TRBV6-5 to TRBJ1-1, with 8 bases fitting TRBD1. The ends lost 3 bases at V and 6 bases at J; junction bases unmatched: 9. From germline, CDR1 is MNHEY and CDR2 SVGAGI. The CDR3 covers 15 residues. Written as DNA, the CDR3 is TGTGCCAGCAGTTATCGGACAGGGAGGGGGGCTGAAGCTTTCTTT. As protein: CASSYRTGRGAEAFF.

V is TRBV4-1 and J is TRBJ2-3, with TRBD1 matching 10 bases. Trimming removed 3 bases from V and 5 bases from J; junction bases left unmatched: 14. Germline V CDR1 and CDR2: MGHRA, YSYEKL. This CDR3 spans 18 amino acids. CDR3 sequence reads: CASSQVFAGTGDEDTQYF. The CDR3 DNA follows: TGCGCCAGCAGCCAGGTCTTCGCCGGGACAGGGGATGAAGATACGCAGTATTTT.

The rearrangement uses TRBV19 and TRBJ2-1; TRBD2 aligns across 14 bases. The CDR3 consists of 13 residues. The V segment lost 6 bases and the J segment 12 bases; nucleotides outside the gene matches: 4. Germline values: CDR1 LNHDA, CDR2 SQIVND (reference sequence). Written as DNA, the CDR3 is TGTGCCAGTAGCGCGGGGACTAGCGGGGGGCAGTTCTTC. As protein: CASSAGTSGGQFF.

The rearrangement uses TRBV5-5 and TRBJ2-7; D gene unclear. The germline V gene has CDR1 SGHKS and CDR2 YYEKEE (reference sequence). The CDR3 is 11 residues long. V lost 0 bases, J lost 5 bases, and 3 bases lay in between. This chain's CDR3 is CASSLVNEQYF. The CDR3 DNA follows: TGTGCCAGCAGCTTGGTAAACGAGCAGTACTTC. Full variable domain (missing parts from reference TRBV5-5 and TRBJ2-7): DAGVTQSPTHLIKTRGQQVTLRCSPISGHKSVSWYQQVLGQGPQFIFQYYEKEERGRGNFPDRFSARQFPNYSSELNVNALLLGDSALYLCASSLVNEQYFGPGTRLTVT.

V usage is TRBV2 and J usage is TRBJ2-7; D might be TRBD2 (6 bases). The CDR3 has 11 residues. Trimming took 7 bases from V and 4 from J, leaving 8 bases between them. Germline CDR1 SNHLY, CDR2 FYNNEI. CDR3: CASNGGYEQYF. DNA of the CDR3: TGTGCCAGCAATGGAGGGTACGAGCAGTACTTC.

Remarks on this clone: A read error may produce the germline difference seen at one junction end. V gene TRBV7-7 combines with J gene TRBJ1-1; 7 bases are shared with TRBD1. Germline CDR1 SSHAT, CDR2 FNYEAQ (reference sequence). The CDR3 runs to 13 residues. CDR3 protein: CASSVDRDTEAFF. CDR3 nucleotides: TGTGCTAGCAGCGTAGACAGGGACACTGAAGCTTTCTTT.

V usage is TRBV7-7 and J usage is TRBJ2-5; TRBD1 matches 10 bases. With 5 bases clipped from V and 2 bases from J, the junction kept 5 bases outside the gene matches. Germline CDR1 is SSHAT and CDR2 is FNYEAQ (reference sequence). CDR3 length: 15 residues. CDR3 in DNA: TGTGCCAGCAGCCTCGGGACAGGGGAACAAGAGACCCAGTACTTC. This encodes CASSLGTGEQETQYF.

This chain links TRBV28 with TRBJ1-5, with 7 bases matching TRBD1. In germline, CDR1 is MDHEN, CDR2 SYDVKM. The CDR3 loop spans 16 amino acids. The trim removed 7 bases at V and 0 bases at J, leaving 9 bases unmatched. The CDR3 protein is CASIFSGQTSNQPQHF. CDR3 DNA: TGTGCCAGCATTTTCTCGGGACAGACTAGCAATCAGCCCCAGCATTTT.

The rearrangement links TRBV6-6 to TRBJ1-5; a weak D match, TRBD1 (6 bases). The CDR3 is 14 residues long. Between the trimmed V and J ends, which lost 2 bases and 6 bases, there was a span of 11 bases. CDR1 and CDR2 (germline): MNHNY, SVGAGI (reference sequence). In DNA, the CDR3 is TGTGCCAGCAGTTACGGGGGGGCTGGTCAGCCCCAGCATTTT. It is translated as CASSYGGAGQPQHF.

The CDR3 spells CASTRTAVNTEAFF. The CDR3 DNA reads as TGTGCCAGTACCCGGACAGCCGTGAACACTGAAGCTTTCTTT. This sequence joins TRBV19 and TRBJ1-1, with a weak D call TRBD1 (6 bases). Germline loops: CDR1 LNHDA, CDR2 SQIVND (reference sequence). With 7 bases removed from V and 0 bases from J, the gap between germline ends came to 12 bases. The CDR3 totals 14 residues.

This clone was seen just once. The J gene is TRBJ2-7, the V gene TRBV11-3; TRBD2 matches at 7 bases. The V gene end was trimmed by 2 bases and the J gene end by 1 base; junction bases not matched to a gene: 2. The CDR3 has 14 residues. Germline lookup yields CDR1 SGHNT and CDR2 YENEEA. This chain's CDR3 is CASSLTGGSYEQYF. The DNA of the CDR3 is TGTGCCAGCAGCTTAACGGGAGGATCCTACGAGCAGTACTTC.

A single count supports this clone. The J gene is TRBJ2-3, the V gene TRBV5-1; the D is unclear. The germline gives CDR1 SGHRS, CDR2 YFSETQ. Trimming stripped 1 base from V and 2 bases from J, with 8 bases between. CDR3 length equals 14 residues. The CDR3 region has the DNA TGCGCCAGCAGCTTGAACTCTTTCACAGATACGCAGTATTTT. Translation: CASSLNSFTDTQYF.

Only one count was recorded for this clone. V usage is TRBV6-5 and J usage is TRBJ2-7; weak D call: TRBD2 (6 bases). The CDR3 is 14 amino acids. CDR1 and CDR2 from the germline V gene are MNHEY and SVGAGI. V dropped 5 bases and J dropped 0 bases, with 11 bases sitting between them. The CDR3 region is CASSRDLGSYEQYF. DNA for the CDR3: TGTGCCAGCAGTCGGGACTTAGGCTCCTACGAGCAGTACTTC.

The chain links TRBV20-1 to TRBJ2-7, with unresolved D. There are 11 residues in the CDR3. CDR1 and CDR2 (germline): DFQATT, SNEGSKA (reference sequence). Trimming stripped 6 bases from V and 0 bases from J, with 6 bases between. The CDR3 loop is CSAASSYEQYF. In DNA, the CDR3 is TGCAGTGCGGCTAGCTCCTACGAGCAGTACTTC.

The chain is built from TRBV28 and TRBJ2-1; D uncertain. The V gene's germline CDR1 is MDHEN and CDR2 SYDVKM. The V end lost 3 bases, the J end lost 0 bases, and 9 bases lay between the germline ends. The CDR3 is 15 amino acids. The CDR3 DNA sequence: TGTGCCAGCAGTTTTTCGTCTACCTCCTACAATGAGCAGTTCTTC. It yields the protein CASSFSSTSYNEQFF.